These 10 T cell receptor beta chains were all obtained from the same sample, sequenced in a study of CD8 T cells in Susac syndrome. RNA in amounts of roughly 0.45 to 1 ug was reverse transcribed with random hexamers. TCRdb recomputed calls from the immunoSEQ multiplex PCR reads with MiXCR, one row per CDR3 protein. The data contain approximately 150,000 distinct CDR3 sequences, approximately 94% of them singletons. The specimen was CD4+ T cells from PBMCs. These receptors came from a human donor in good health.

The rearrangement joins TRBV7-2 to TRBJ2-7; 7 bases align to TRBD2. CDR1 SGHTA and CDR2 FQGNSA come from the germline V gene. The ends lost 4 bases at V and 5 bases at J; junction bases unmatched: 8. The CDR3 covers 14 residues. The CDR3 spells CASSSAGAWDEQYF. CDR3 DNA: TGTGCCAGCAGCTCGGCGGGAGCTTGGGACGAGCAGTACTTC. The full variable domain, completed using reference TRBV7-2 and TRBJ2-7, is GAGVSQSPSNKVTEKGKDVELRCDPISGHTALYWYRQSLGQGLEFLIYFQGNSAPDKSGLPSDRFSAERTGGSVSTLTIQRTQQEDSAVYLCASSSAGAWDEQYFGPGTRLTVT.

V and J are TRBV12-3 or TRBV12-4 and TRBJ2-1; 10 positions agree with TRBD2. V shed 1 base and J 6 bases; nucleotides not matched to a gene: 6. The CDR3 covers 16 residues. This CDR3 is CASSLGLAGVINEQFF. In DNA, the CDR3 is TGTGCCAGCAGTTTAGGGCTAGCGGGAGTTATCAATGAGCAGTTCTTC.

This CDR3 is CASSLGWGGSWPYNEQFF. The CDR3 DNA reads TGTGCCAGCAGCCTAGGATGGGGCGGGAGTTGGCCCTACAATGAGCAGTTCTTC. The chain uses TRBV7-8 and TRBJ2-1; the match to TRBD2 covers 7 bases. CDR1 is SGHVS, CDR2 FQNEAQ, per germline. V lost 5 bases and J lost 2; bases outside the gene matches: 15. The CDR3 sequence is 18 residues long.

CDR3 nucleotides: TGTGCCAGCTCATTCGGACGTGGAAACACCATATATTTT. Protein: CASSFGRGNTIYF. V is TRBV18 and J is TRBJ1-3; D is ambiguous. The germline gives CDR1 KGHSH, CDR2 LQKENI. V lost 5 bases to trimming and J lost 3 bases, with 8 bases between them. The CDR3 length is 13 residues.

The chain is built from TRBV3-1 and TRBJ2-1, with D possibly TRBD2 on 5 matching bases. CDR1 is LGHDT, CDR2 YNNKEL, per germline (reference sequence). This CDR3 contains 14 residues. V was cut by 1 base and J by 5 bases, with 9 bases left in between. The CDR3 here is CASSQVWENNEQFF. CDR3 nucleotide sequence: TGTGCCAGCAGCCAAGTGTGGGAGAACAATGAGCAGTTCTTC.

In this sample, this clonotype turned up once. The rearrangement joins TRBV19 to TRBJ2-3; 10 bases are a match to TRBD2. The CDR3 consists of 16 residues. V was pared by 4 bases and J by 5 bases, with 9 bases of the junction left unmatched. Germline CDR1 and CDR2: LNHDA and SQIVND (reference sequence). CDR3 sequence: CASSKQAGGPGDTQYF. DNA of the CDR3: TGTGCCAGTAGTAAGCAAGCGGGAGGGCCGGGAGATACGCAGTATTTT.

The chain carries TRBV3-1 and TRBJ1-1; 8 bases fit TRBD1. Germline lookup yields CDR1 LGHDT and CDR2 YNNKEL (reference sequence). V gave up 3 bases and J gave up 4 bases; unmatched junction bases: 4. The CDR3 sequence is 14 residues long. CDR3 in DNA: TGTGCCAGCAGCCATGGAGACAGGGGCACTGAAGCTTTCTTT. This translates into CASSHGDRGTEAFF. Combining the CDR3 with reference TRBV3-1 and TRBJ1-1 gives the whole variable domain DTAVSQTPKYLVTQMGNDKSIKCEQNLGHDTMYWYKQDSKKFLKIMFSYNNKELIINETVPNRFSPKSPDKAHLNLHINSLELGDSAVYFCASSHGDRGTEAFFGQGTRLTVV.

This sequence joins TRBV27 and TRBJ1-1; no clear D gene. The CDR3 extends over 15 amino acids. CDR1 is MNHEY and CDR2 is SMNVEV in the germline V gene (reference sequence). Between the trimmed V and J ends, which lost 5 bases and 4 bases, there was a span of 17 bases. The CDR3 sequence: CASSPYWGIVTEAFF. In DNA form, the CDR3 reads TGTGCCAGCAGTCCTTATTGGGGTATCGTCACTGAAGCTTTCTTT.

The chain joins TRBV2 to TRBJ1-1, with 9 positions matching TRBD1. The length of the CDR3 is 13 residues. Germline lookup yields CDR1 SNHLY and CDR2 FYNNEI. Trimming at V came to 6 bases and at J to 8 bases, leaving 7 bases not matched to a gene. In DNA, the CDR3 is TGTGCCAGCAGCGCCGAGACAGGGGGAGAAGCTTTCTTT. It codes for CASSAETGGEAFF.

The chain has TRBV12-3 or TRBV12-4 and TRBJ2-7, with D tentatively TRBD1 or TRBD2 (6 bases each). V gave up 8 bases and J gave up 2 bases, with 19 bases separating them. The CDR3 is 15 amino acids. For the CDR3, the DNA is TGTGCCAGCCAGGAGGGGACAAGGGGCCCCTACGAGCAGTACTTC. This sequence encodes CASQEGTRGPYEQYF.